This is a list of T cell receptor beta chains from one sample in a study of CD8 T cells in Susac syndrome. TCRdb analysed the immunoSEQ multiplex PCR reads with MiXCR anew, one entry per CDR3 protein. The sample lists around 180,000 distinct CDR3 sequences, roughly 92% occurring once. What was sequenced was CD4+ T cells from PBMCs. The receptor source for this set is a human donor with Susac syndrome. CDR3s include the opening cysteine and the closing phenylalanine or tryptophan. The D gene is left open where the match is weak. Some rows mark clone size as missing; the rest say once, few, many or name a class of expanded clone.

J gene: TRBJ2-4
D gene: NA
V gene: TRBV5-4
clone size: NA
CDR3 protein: CASSPKQEGHKNIQYF
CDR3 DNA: TGTGCCAGCAGCCCAAAACAGGAGGGCCACAAAAACATTCAGTACTTC

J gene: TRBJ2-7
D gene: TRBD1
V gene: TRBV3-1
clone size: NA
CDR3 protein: CASSHWDSTEQYF
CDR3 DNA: TGTGCCAGCAGCCATTGGGACAGCACCGAGCAGTACTTC

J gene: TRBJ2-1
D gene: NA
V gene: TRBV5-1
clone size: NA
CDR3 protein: CASSFAGTFYNEQFF
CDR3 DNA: TGCGCCAGCAGCTTTGCAGGGACTTTCTACAATGAGCAGTTCTTC

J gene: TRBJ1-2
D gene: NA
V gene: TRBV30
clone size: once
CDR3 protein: CAWTLMGYYGYTF
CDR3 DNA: TGTGCCTGGACCTTAATGGGGTACTATGGCTACACCTTC

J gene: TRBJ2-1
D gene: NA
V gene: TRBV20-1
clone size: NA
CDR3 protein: CSAPTSINEQFF
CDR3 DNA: TGCAGTGCTCCTACTAGCATCAATGAGCAGTTCTTC

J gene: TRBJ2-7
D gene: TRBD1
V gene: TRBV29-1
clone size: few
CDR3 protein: CSVAGTGGDEQYF
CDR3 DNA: TGCAGCGTTGCCGGGACAGGGGGCGATGAGCAGTACTTC

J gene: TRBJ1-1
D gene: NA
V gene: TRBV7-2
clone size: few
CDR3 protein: CASSGRTEAFF
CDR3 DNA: TGTGCCAGCAGCGGGCGCACTGAAGCTTTCTTT

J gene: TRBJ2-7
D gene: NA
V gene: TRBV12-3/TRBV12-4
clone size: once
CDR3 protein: CASSPGGAAEQYF
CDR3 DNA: TGTGCCAGCAGCCCCGGGGGTGCCGCCGAGCAGTACTTC

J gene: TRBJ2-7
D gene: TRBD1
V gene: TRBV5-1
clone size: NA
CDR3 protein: CASSRDRGAGEQYF
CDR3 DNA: TGCGCCAGCAGCCGGGACAGGGGCGCGGGGGAGCAGTACTTC

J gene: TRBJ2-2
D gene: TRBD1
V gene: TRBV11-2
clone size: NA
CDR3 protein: CASSPGTAAVGELFF
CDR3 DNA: TGTGCCAGCAGCCCCGGGACAGCCGCCGTCGGGGAGCTGTTTTTT

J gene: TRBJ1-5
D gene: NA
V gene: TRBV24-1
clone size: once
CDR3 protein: CATSDFTGPQHF
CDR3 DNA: TGTGCCACCAGTGATTTTACCGGGCCCCAGCATTTT

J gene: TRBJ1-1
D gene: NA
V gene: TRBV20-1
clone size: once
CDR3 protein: CSALGDTEAFF
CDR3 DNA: TGCAGTGCACTAGGGGACACTGAAGCTTTCTTT

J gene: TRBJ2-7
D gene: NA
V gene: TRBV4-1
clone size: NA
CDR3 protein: CASSQAWSSYEQYF
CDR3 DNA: TGCGCCAGCAGCCAAGCCTGGAGCTCCTACGAGCAGTACTTC

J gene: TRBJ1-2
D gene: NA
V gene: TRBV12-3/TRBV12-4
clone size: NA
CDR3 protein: CASSLEGGRGYGYTF
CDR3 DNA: TGTGCCAGCAGTTTAGAGGGGGGGCGAGGATATGGCTACACCTTC

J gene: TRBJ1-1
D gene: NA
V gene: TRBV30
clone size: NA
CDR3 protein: CAWSVNTEAFF
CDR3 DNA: TGTGCCTGGAGCGTAAACACTGAAGCTTTCTTT

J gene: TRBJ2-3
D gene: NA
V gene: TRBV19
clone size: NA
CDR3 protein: CASSLPGQGGNTQYF
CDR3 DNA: TGTGCCAGTAGCCTCCCCGGCCAGGGGGGAAATACGCAGTATTTT

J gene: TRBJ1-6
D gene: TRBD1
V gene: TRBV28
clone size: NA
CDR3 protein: CASRGQSSYNSPLHF
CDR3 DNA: TGTGCCAGCAGGGGACAGAGCTCCTATAATTCACCCCTCCACTTT

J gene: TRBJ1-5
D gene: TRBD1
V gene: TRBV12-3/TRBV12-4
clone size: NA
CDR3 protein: CASSPLGQGSNQPQHF
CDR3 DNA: TGTGCCAGCAGTCCGCTGGGACAGGGTAGCAATCAGCCCCAGCATTTT

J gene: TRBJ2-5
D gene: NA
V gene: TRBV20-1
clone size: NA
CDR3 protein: CSPTGHKETQYF
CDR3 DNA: TGCAGTCCCACGGGCCACAAAGAGACCCAGTACTTC

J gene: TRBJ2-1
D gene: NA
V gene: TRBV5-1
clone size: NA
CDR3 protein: CASSLGLNYNEQFF
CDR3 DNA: TGCGCCAGCAGCTTGGGACTAAACTACAATGAGCAGTTCTTC

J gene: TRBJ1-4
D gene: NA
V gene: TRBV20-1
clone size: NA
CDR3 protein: CSAVAPGVWEKLFF
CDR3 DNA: TGCAGTGCTGTCGCCCCCGGGGTTTGGGAAAAACTGTTTTTT

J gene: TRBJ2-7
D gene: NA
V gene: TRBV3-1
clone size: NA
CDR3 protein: CASSQGGYREQYF
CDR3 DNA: TGTGCCAGCAGCCAAGGGGGGTACAGAGAGCAGTACTTC

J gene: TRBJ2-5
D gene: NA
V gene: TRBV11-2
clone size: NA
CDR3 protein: CASSHDAGKRETQYF
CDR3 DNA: TGTGCCAGCAGCCATGATGCGGGTAAACGGGAGACCCAGTACTTC

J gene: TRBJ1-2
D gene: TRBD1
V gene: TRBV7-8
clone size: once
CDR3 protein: CASSLNLGQGESGDGYTF
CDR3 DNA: TGTGCCAGCAGCTTAAACCTGGGACAGGGAGAGTCCGGGGATGGCTACACCTTC

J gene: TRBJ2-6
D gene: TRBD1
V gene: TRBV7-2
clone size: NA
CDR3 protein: CASSLATGGGANVLTF
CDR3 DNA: TGTGCCAGCAGCTTAGCTACAGGGGGTGGGGCCAACGTCCTGACTTTC

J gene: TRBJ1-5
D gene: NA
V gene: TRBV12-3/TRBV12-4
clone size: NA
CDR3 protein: CASSFAGARQPQHF
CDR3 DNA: TGTGCCAGCAGTTTCGCGGGCGCCCGTCAGCCCCAGCATTTT

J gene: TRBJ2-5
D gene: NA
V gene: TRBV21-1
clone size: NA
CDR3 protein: CASSSGTARRETQYF
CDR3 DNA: TGTGCCAGCAGCAGTGGGACAGCTCGACGGGAGACCCAGTACTTC

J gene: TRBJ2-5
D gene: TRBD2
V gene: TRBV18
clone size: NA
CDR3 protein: CASSPSLGLAGGPDSETQYF
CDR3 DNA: TGTGCCAGCTCACCATCGTTAGGACTAGCGGGGGGGCCGGATTCAGAGACCCAGTACTTC

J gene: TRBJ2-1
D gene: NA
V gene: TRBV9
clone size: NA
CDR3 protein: CASSVDWSSYNEQFF
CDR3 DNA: TGTGCCAGCAGCGTAGATTGGAGCTCCTACAATGAGCAGTTCTTC

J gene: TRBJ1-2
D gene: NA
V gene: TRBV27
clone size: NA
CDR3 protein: CASSPRHHQEYGYTF
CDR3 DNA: TGTGCCAGCAGCCCCCGACACCATCAAGAATATGGCTACACCTTC

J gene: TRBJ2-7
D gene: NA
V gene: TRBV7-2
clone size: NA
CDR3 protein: CASSLKERGTYEQYF
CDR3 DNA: TGTGCCAGCAGCTTGAAAGAACGGGGTACCTACGAGCAGTACTTC

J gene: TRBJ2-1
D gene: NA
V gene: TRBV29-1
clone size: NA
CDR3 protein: CSVDRGNYNEQFF
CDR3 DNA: TGCAGCGTTGACCGGGGGAACTACAATGAGCAGTTCTTC

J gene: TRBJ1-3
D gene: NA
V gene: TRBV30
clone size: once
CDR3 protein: CACGSSGNTIYF
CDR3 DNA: TGTGCCTGCGGGTCCTCTGGAAACACCATATATTTT

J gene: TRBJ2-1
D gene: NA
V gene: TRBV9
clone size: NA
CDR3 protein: CASSVYPRDNEQFF
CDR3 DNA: TGTGCCAGCAGCGTGTACCCTAGGGACAATGAGCAGTTCTTC

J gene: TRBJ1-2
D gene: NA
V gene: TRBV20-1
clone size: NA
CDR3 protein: CSGGGGDYGYTF
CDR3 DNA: TGCAGTGGGGGAGGGGGAGATTATGGCTACACCTTC

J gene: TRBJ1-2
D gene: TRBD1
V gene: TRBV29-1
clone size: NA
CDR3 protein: CSVGQGALGYTF
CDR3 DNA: TGCAGCGTTGGGCAGGGGGCGCTTGGCTACACCTTC

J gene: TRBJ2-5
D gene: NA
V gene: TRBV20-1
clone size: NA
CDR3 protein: CSAPWQGSETQYF
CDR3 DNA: TGCAGTGCCCCCTGGCAGGGCTCAGAGACCCAGTACTTC

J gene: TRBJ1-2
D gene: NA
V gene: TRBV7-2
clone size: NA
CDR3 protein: CASSSIQGYGYTF
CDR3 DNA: TGTGCCAGCAGTTCTATACAGGGTTATGGCTACACCTTC

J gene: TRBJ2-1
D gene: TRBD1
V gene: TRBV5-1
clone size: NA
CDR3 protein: CASSSQGAGRNEQFF
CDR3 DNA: TGCGCCAGCAGCTCCCAGGGGGCTGGCCGGAATGAGCAGTTCTTC

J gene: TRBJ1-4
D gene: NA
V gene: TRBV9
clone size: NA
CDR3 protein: CASSVQATNEKLFF
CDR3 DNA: TGTGCCAGCAGCGTACAGGCAACTAATGAAAAACTGTTTTTT

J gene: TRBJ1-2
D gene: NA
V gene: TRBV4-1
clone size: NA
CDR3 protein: CASSQDSGRGYGYTF
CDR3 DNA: TGCGCCAGCAGCCAAGATTCGGGGAGAGGCTATGGCTACACCTTC

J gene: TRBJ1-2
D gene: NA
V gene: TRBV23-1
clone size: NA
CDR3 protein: CASSHSGYTF
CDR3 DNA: TGCGCCAGCAGTCATTCGGGCTACACCTTC

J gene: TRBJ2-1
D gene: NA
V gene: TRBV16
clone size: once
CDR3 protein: CASSPRGENEQFF
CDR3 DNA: TGTGCCAGCAGCCCCCGAGGGGAAAATGAGCAGTTCTTC

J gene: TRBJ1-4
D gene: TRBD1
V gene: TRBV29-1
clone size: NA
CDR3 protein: CSVGETGADEKLFF
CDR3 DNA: TGCAGCGTTGGGGAGACAGGGGCGGATGAAAAACTGTTTTTT

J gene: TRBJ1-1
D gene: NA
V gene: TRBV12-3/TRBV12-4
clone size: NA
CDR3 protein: CASSWAGRNTEAFF
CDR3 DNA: TGTGCCAGCAGTTGGGCAGGAAGGAACACTGAAGCTTTCTTT

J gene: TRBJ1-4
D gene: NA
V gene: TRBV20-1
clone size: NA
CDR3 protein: CSARETATNEKLFF
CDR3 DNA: TGCAGTGCTAGAGAGACAGCAACTAATGAAAAACTGTTTTTT

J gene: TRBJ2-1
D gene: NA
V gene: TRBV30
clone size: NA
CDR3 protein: CAWGDGRNEQFF
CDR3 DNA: TGTGCCTGGGGGGACGGGCGAAATGAGCAGTTCTTC

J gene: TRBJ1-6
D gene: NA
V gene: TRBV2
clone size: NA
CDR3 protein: CAWGQINSPLHF
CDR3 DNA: TGTGCCTGGGGACAAATAAATTCACCCCTCCACTTT

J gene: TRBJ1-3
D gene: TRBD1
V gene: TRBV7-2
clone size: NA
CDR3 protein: CASSSLFAGTGDSGNTIYF
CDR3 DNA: TGTGCCAGCAGCTCCTTATTTGCCGGGACAGGGGACTCTGGAAACACCATATATTTT

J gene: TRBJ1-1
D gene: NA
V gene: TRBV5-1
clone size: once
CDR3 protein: CASNRGSSNTEAFF
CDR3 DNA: TGCGCCAGCAACCGGGGCAGCTCGAACACTGAAGCTTTCTTT

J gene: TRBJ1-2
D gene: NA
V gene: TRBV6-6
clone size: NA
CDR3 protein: CASSNSYYGYTF
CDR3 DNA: TGTGCCAGCAGCAACAGCTACTATGGCTACACCTTC